Listed below are T cell receptor beta chains from one sample, sequenced in a study of T cells after yellow fever vaccination. TCRdb used MiXCR to reprocess the 5' RACE reads, holding one entry per CDR3 protein. The table includes 320,000 or so distinct CDR3 sequences, approximately 8% detected once. The source was PBMCs, collected about 41 days after the first yellow fever vaccination. These receptors were taken from a man aged 18 to 29 who received the YFV17D yellow fever vaccine. Each CDR3 is given with its conserved first and last residue. The D gene is left open where the match is weak. Expanded clones are given a class, and other clones once, few, many or no size at all.

many . TRBJ2-4 TRBV4-3 TGCGCCAGCAGCCAAGATCCCGGCTTTGTCAAAAACATTCAGTACTTC CASSQDPGFVKNIQYF
. TRBD2 TRBJ2-5 TRBV7-2 TGTGCCAGCAGCTTAGAAGCGGGAGGACAAGAGACCCAGTACTTC CASSLEAGGQETQYF
few . TRBJ2-5 TRBV5-1 TGCGCCAGCAGCTCGTACGCGCGCGAGACCCAGTACTTC CASSSYARETQYF
many . TRBJ2-5 TRBV10-2 TGCGCCAGCAGTGAGTCTGCCCAGCAAGAGACCCAGTACTTC CASSESAQQETQYF
many TRBD2 TRBJ2-7 TRBV5-1 TGCGCCAGCAGTACCGAGCGGGGAGACGAGCAGTACTTC CASSTERGDEQYF
many . TRBJ1-2 TRBV13 TGTGCCAGCAGCTTAGCCCCTCGTGTGAGAGGTGGCTACACCTTC CASSLAPRVRGGYTF
many . TRBJ2-5 TRBV27 TGTGCCAGCAGTCCCAACGACCTTCGGGAGACCCAGTACTTC CASSPNDLRETQYF
many . TRBJ2-1 TRBV5-1 TGCGCCAGCAGCTTGGAATCGTACGAGCAGTTCTTC CASSLESYEQFF
. . TRBJ2-1 TRBV5-4 TGTGCCAGCAGTCGGGACTCCCTGCGGAGTGAGCAGTTCTTC CASSRDSLRSEQFF
few . TRBJ2-1 TRBV15 TGTGCCACCAGCAGAGATCGAGATGAGCAGTTCTTC CATSRDRDEQFF
few . TRBJ2-1 TRBV11-2 TGTGCCAGCAGCTTCCCCGAGGGGGTGGTGGATTATCGGCAGTTCTTC CASSFPEGVVDYRQFF
few . TRBJ2-5 TRBV4-3 TGCGCCAGCAGCCAAGTTGCCTCAGAGACCCAGTACTTC CASSQVASETQYF
few . TRBJ1-1 TRBV7-7 TGTGCTAGCAGCTCCGCTCCGGGGCTCACTGAAGCTTTCTTT CASSSAPGLTEAFF
few . TRBJ1-4 TRBV7-9 TGTGCCAGCAGCTTTCCCGGGCCGTCGGGTGAAAAACTGTTTTTT CASSFPGPSGEKLFF
. TRBD1 TRBJ2-7 TRBV12-3/TRBV12-4 TGTGCCAGCATGAATTTGTTGGGACAGGAGTTGGGGATGACGTACTTC CASMNLLGQELGMTYF
few . TRBJ2-5 TRBV7-2 TGTGCCAGCAGCTTAAGGCCCGGATACCAAGAGACCCAGTACTTC CASSLRPGYQETQYF
many TRBD1 TRBJ1-6 TRBV7-9 TGTGCCAGCAGCCGGGGACAGGCCCATTCACCCCTCCACTTT CASSRGQAHSPLHF
many . TRBJ2-3 TRBV3-1 TGTGCCAGCAGCCTTCGGACAGACAACACAGATACGCAGTATTTT CASSLRTDNTDTQYF
. . TRBJ1-5 TRBV12-3/TRBV12-4 TGTGCCAGCAGTCACAAGGAGGATCAGCCCCAGCATTTT CASSHKEDQPQHF
. . TRBJ2-5 TRBV2 TGTGCCAGCAGTGAAGTGGACTCAGCCCAGTACTTC CASSEVDSAQYF
few . TRBJ1-1 TRBV7-2 TGTGCCAGCAGCTTTCAGTCGGACACTGAAGCTTTCTTT CASSFQSDTEAFF
few . TRBJ2-3 TRBV7-7 TGTGCCAGCAGCTTAGGTATGGGAAGCACAGATACGCAGTATTTT CASSLGMGSTDTQYF
few . TRBJ2-2 TRBV7-9 TGTGCCAGCAGCATGACTAGTTTTACCGGGGAGCTGTTTTTT CASSMTSFTGELFF
. TRBD1 TRBJ2-2 TRBV2 TGTGCCAGCAGTTTCCCGGTACAGGGGCCGGTCACCGGGGAGCTGTTTTTT CASSFPVQGPVTGELFF
. TRBD1 TRBJ1-5 TRBV6-2/TRBV6-3 TGTGCCAGCAGTTACTCGAACAGGGGGAATCAGCCCCAGCATTTT CASSYSNRGNQPQHF
. TRBD1 TRBJ2-1 TRBV12-3/TRBV12-4 TGTGCCAGCAGCCCACAGGGGGCGCAGGGGAATGAGCAGTTCTTC CASSPQGAQGNEQFF
few . TRBJ2-5 TRBV4-1 TGCGCCAGCACCCTCGGGGCGACAGCCTCTTCAGAGACCCAGTACTTC CASTLGATASSETQYF
. . TRBJ1-5 TRBV7-2 TGTGCCAGCAGCTCCGGGGGTGGGACACGTAGCAATCAGCCCCAGCATTTT CASSSGGGTRSNQPQHF
. . TRBJ2-1 TRBV6-5 TGTGCCAGCAGTTACCTGGGAGGGCGGGGGCCTGCCTACAATGAGCAGTTCTTC CASSYLGGRGPAYNEQFF
few . TRBJ2-2 TRBV7-2 TGTGCCAGCAGCGCTAGGACTGCCGGGGAGCTGTTTTTT CASSARTAGELFF
few . TRBJ2-2 TRBV7-2 TGTGCCAGCAGCTTACAGCTTCAGGGCACCGGGGAGCTGTTTTTT CASSLQLQGTGELFF
once . TRBJ1-1 TRBV9 TGTGCCAGCAGCGTAGATAACAGGGTGAACACTGAAGCTTTCTTT CASSVDNRVNTEAFF
. . TRBJ1-3 TRBV2 TGTGCCAGCTCCGGAATCTCTGGAAACACCATATATTTT CASSGISGNTIYF
. TRBD2 TRBJ2-1 TRBV19 TGTGCCAGTAGTATAGGAGGGGCGGGGGGGCGAGCGGAGCAGTTCTTC CASSIGGAGGRAEQFF
many . TRBJ2-5 TRBV4-1 TGCGCCAGCAGCCAAGGCGGGACTGCGCAAGAGACCCAGTACTTC CASSQGGTAQETQYF
. . TRBJ1-4 TRBV29-1 TGCAGCGTTGAGGTCCCTGGGAGGGTACAACTGTTTTTT CSVEVPGRVQLFF
few . TRBJ2-7 TRBV30 TGTGCCTGGAGTGACGGGACGTCCAGCTCCTACGAGCAGTACTTC CAWSDGTSSSYEQYF
. TRBD1 TRBJ2-3 TRBV29-1 TGCAGCGTTGGGCCGGGACAGGGTACAGATACGCAGTATTTT CSVGPGQGTDTQYF
. . TRBJ1-4 TRBV4-3 TGCGCCAGCAGCCAAGAAGTTTTTGAAAAACTGTTTTTT CASSQEVFEKLFF
. . TRBJ1-5 TRBV6-1 TGTGCCAGCAGTGAATTGGCAGGGGATCAGCCCCAGCATTTT CASSELAGDQPQHF